The clone carrying this T cell receptor beta chain was recorded many times. Its antigen is currently unknown. One end of the junction fails to match germline, which may point to a read error. This specimen belongs to a study of identical twins. Findings and caveats of the study: Models underestimated how often monozygotic twins shared out-of-frame TCR alpha. Cross-sectional statistics, not tracking of the same donors, supported the conclusions.

TCRdb processed the 5' RACE reads anew with MiXCR; each CDR3 protein has one entry. Counted here are 200,000 to 250,000 distinct CDR3 sequences, less than 8% occurring once; the ten biggest clones make up 1.5% to 2.5%. This CDR3 spans 14 amino acids. The V gene's germline CDR1 is LGHNA and CDR2 YSLEER. Healthy Caucasians supplied all donations. These sequences were also reported in another study, on yellow fever vaccine responses in identical twins. That source notes: Reportedly, twins' vaccine T cell responses looked partly convergent and partly personalized.

V gene TRBV4-3 combines with J gene TRBJ2-3; 7 bases align to TRBD2. The clonotype comes from a woman under 30 in good health. The sequenced sample was memory (CD45RO+) T cells sorted from blood. The CDR3, as DNA: TGTGCCAGCAGCTTAAGCGGGGGCACAGATACGCAGTATTTT. Amino acid sequence: CASSLSGGTDTQYF.